This TCR beta chain was sequenced during a study of T cell responses to AZD1222 COVID-19 vaccine. Whole-study findings and limits: Nearly half of spike-specific TCRs reportedly target variant regions that are unmutated in the B.1.351 and B.1.1.7 variants. Spike was spanned by vaccine-associated CD4 TCRs, with dominance at 160-218 and 743-854. Receipt of two AZD1222 doses was followed by a rise in Spike-specific TCR breadth and depth.

The table came from immunoSEQ multiplex PCR; TCRdb's copy has only in-frame clones and leaves some out. Among 95,000 to 110,000 clones listed, around 90% were seen once. V dropped 5 bases and J dropped 7 bases, with 9 bases sitting between them. The CDR3 sequence is 11 residues long. The germline V gene encodes CDR1 DFQATT and CDR2 SNEGSKA (reference sequence). With regard to this clone: Its antigen is unidentified.

The receptor was derived from an adult in good health. This sequence joins TRBV20-1 and TRBJ2-4; TRBD2 might be the D (5 bases). This specimen was peripheral blood, taken on day 0 of AZD1222 vaccination. The CDR3 sequence: CSAPGRNIQYF. For the CDR3, the DNA is TGCAGTGCTCCGGGAAGGAACATTCAGTACTTC.